This T cell receptor (beta chain) was profiled in a study of T cells after yellow fever vaccination. From germline, CDR1 is MNHEY and CDR2 SVGAGI. With V trimmed by 2 bases and J by 5 bases, 4 bases remained unmatched. The CDR3 sequence is 14 residues long. TCRdb redid the calling of the 5' RACE reads with MiXCR, one entry per CDR3 protein. The sample holds about 630,000 distinct CDR3 sequences; over 9% are singletons and the top ten take 15%. The specimen was PBMCs, collected on the day of the yellow fever booster vaccination. This receptor was obtained from a man aged 25-45 years who received the YFV17D yellow fever vaccine. V gene TRBV6-5 combines with J gene TRBJ2-3; TRBD1 matches at 7 bases. The CDR3 bases are TGTGCCAGCAGTTACGACAGGGTACGAGATACGCAGTATTTT. It yields the protein CASSYDRVRDTQYF.